What follows are 20 T cell receptor beta chains derived from one specimen sequenced in a study of STAT3 mutations in large granular lymphocyte leukemia. Repertoires were generated with immunoSEQ multiplex PCR, while TCRdb's copy carries only in-frame clones and drops some. Among around 3,700 clones, 82% were seen once, and the ten largest hold around nine tenths. Study conclusions and caveats: At least one immunodominant TCR beta clonotype appeared in every T-cell large granular lymphocyte leukemia patient.

Their cognate antigens are unknown. The material sequenced was peripheral blood mononuclear cells. The source of these receptors is a boy aged 5-17 years with T-cell large granular lymphocyte leukemia. Some clones in this sample may be carry-over from other donors' samples.

The chain joins TRBV29-1 to TRBJ1-1; D perhaps matches TRBD1 (5 bases). Trimming shortened V by 5 bases and J by 6 bases, and 19 bases separated the two germline ends. The CDR3 has 14 amino acids. Germline values: CDR1 SQVTM, CDR2 ANQGSEA. The CDR3 reads CSVQPRGGSAEAFF. Written as DNA, the CDR3 is TGCAGCGTTCAACCCCGGGGGGGATCTGCTGAAGCTTTCTTT.

V usage is TRBV27 and J usage is TRBJ2-5; no reliable D call. V was clipped by 0 bases and J by 5 bases, with 13 bases between them. CDR1 is MNHEY, CDR2 SMNVEV, per germline (reference sequence). This CDR3 has 15 amino acids. In DNA, the CDR3 is TGTGCCAGCAGTTTATCCGACGGAGTCCGGGAGACCCAGTACTTC. This encodes CASSLSDGVRETQYF.

The V and J genes are TRBV5-1 and TRBJ2-7; possible D gene TRBD1, 5 bases. Germline V gene sequence: CDR1 SGHRS, CDR2 YFSETQ. There are 14 residues in the CDR3. V lost 0 bases and J 2 bases, leaving 9 bases between the germline ends. CDR3 sequence (DNA): TGCGCCAGCAGCTTGGGAGACAGCCCCTACGAGCAGTACTTC. This sequence encodes CASSLGDSPYEQYF.

V is TRBV6-5 and J is TRBJ2-1; TRBD2 matches at 8 bases. The germline V gene has CDR1 MNHEY and CDR2 SVGAGI. The ends lost 2 bases at V and 6 bases at J; junction bases unmatched: 3. This CDR3 region has 14 residues. CDR3 in DNA: TGTGCCAGCAGTTACGGCGGGGGGTCCAATGAGCAGTTCTTC. Translated, it gives CASSYGGGSNEQFF.

The J gene is TRBJ1-1, the V gene TRBV5-1; D ambiguous. The germline CDR1 and CDR2 sequences are SGHRS and YFSETQ. The V gene lost 2 bases and the J gene lost 0 bases, with 5 bases spanning the gap. The CDR3 spans 13 residues. CDR3 DNA: TGCGCCAGCAGCTTAAGTGTGAACACTGAAGCTTTCTTT. Translation gives CASSLSVNTEAFF.

The chain recombines TRBV5-1 with TRBJ2-2; either TRBD1 or TRBD2 may supply D (5 bases each). The CDR3 is made up of 15 amino acids. The V gene lost 5 bases and the J gene lost 4 bases, with 15 bases spanning the gap. Germline V CDR1 and CDR2: SGHRS, YFSETQ. This CDR3 reads CASRDWTSGTGELFF. Written as DNA, the CDR3 is TGCGCCAGCAGGGATTGGACAAGCGGCACCGGGGAGCTGTTTTTT.

The CDR3 is CASSPDLMFYEQYF. DNA of the CDR3: TGTGCCAGCAGCCCGGACTTAATGTTCTACGAGCAGTACTTC. The chain employs TRBV7-9 and TRBJ2-7, with a weak D call TRBD2 (5 bases). V was trimmed by 5 bases and J by 3 bases, leaving 14 bases between them. CDR3 length equals 14 residues. From germline, CDR1 is SEHNR and CDR2 FQNEAQ (reference sequence).

A few counts support this clone. The junction and the germline gene differ at one end; a read error may be behind it. The chain has TRBV4-1 and TRBJ2-1; D not certain. The CDR3 extends over 13 amino acids. Per the germline V gene, CDR1 is MGHRA and CDR2 is YSYEKL. The CDR3 sequence is CASSQVTVGFRLF. The CDR3 nucleotides are TGCGCCAGCAGCCAAGTGACTGTGGGGTTTCGTCTCTTC.

CDR3 sequence: CASSLIRQGDGYGYTF. The CDR3 bases are TGCGCCAGCAGCTTGATACGACAGGGGGACGGCTATGGCTACACCTTC. This sequence joins TRBV5-1 and TRBJ1-2, with 9 positions matching TRBD1. The J segment lost 4 bases and the V segment lost 1 base, leaving 8 bases of the junction unmatched. The CDR3 has 16 residues. Germline V lookup: CDR1 SGHRS, CDR2 YFSETQ.

This chain's CDR3 is CSVEFQETQYF. Written as DNA, the CDR3 is TGCAGCGTAGAGTTTCAAGAGACCCAGTACTTC. The J gene is TRBJ2-5, the V gene TRBV29-1; D gene unclear. Per germline, CDR1 SQVTM and CDR2 ANQGSEA. Between the trimmed V and J ends, which lost 6 bases and 2 bases, there was a span of 7 bases. The length of the CDR3 is 11 residues.

The chain carries TRBV5-1 and TRBJ1-5; no firm D call. The V and J ends lost 0 bases and 7 bases respectively, with 8 bases between them. There are 13 residues in the CDR3. Germline-derived CDR1 and CDR2 are SGHRS and YFSETQ. The CDR3 is CASSLDPNQPQHF. The CDR3 nucleotides are TGCGCCAGCAGCTTGGACCCGAACCAGCCCCAGCATTTT.

The CDR3 is CSVPDRGRTEAFF. In DNA form, the CDR3 reads TGCAGCGTGCCCGACAGGGGTCGGACTGAAGCTTTCTTT. This chain joins TRBV29-1 and TRBJ1-1; 8 bases map to TRBD1. Germline loops: CDR1 SQVTM, CDR2 ANQGSEA. V trimming: 6 bases; J trimming: 5 bases; junction bases outside the gene matches: 8. The CDR3 loop spans 13 amino acids.

This chain uses TRBV30 with TRBJ1-3; 7 bases fit TRBD1. Per germline, CDR1 GTSNPN and CDR2 SVGIG (reference sequence). The CDR3 is 11 residues long. CDR3 DNA: TGTGCATTGACAGGGGGAAACACCATATATTTT. Amino acids: CALTGGNTIYF.

V and J are TRBV30 and TRBJ1-2, with 7 bases that match TRBD1. The V gene end was trimmed by 5 bases and the J gene end by 2 bases; junction bases not matched to a gene: 5. CDR1 and CDR2 (germline): GTSNPN, SVGIG (reference sequence). The CDR3 length is 13 residues. This CDR3 reads CAWFIQGNYGYTF. The CDR3 nucleotides are TGTGCCTGGTTCATACAGGGGAACTATGGCTACACCTTC. Drawing the rest from reference TRBV30 and TRBJ1-2, the complete variable domain is SQTIHQWPATLVQPVGSPLSLECTVEGTSNPNLYWYRQAAGRGLQLLFYSVGIGQISSEVPQNLSASRPQDRQFILSSKKLLLSDSGFYLCAWFIQGNYGYTFGSGTRLTVV.

The chain joins TRBV4-2 to TRBJ2-7, with D possibly being TRBD2 (6 bases). There are 17 residues in the CDR3. V was pared by 1 base and J by 5 bases, with 21 bases between. Germline V CDR1 and CDR2: LGHNA, YNFKEQ. CDR3 residues: CASSQVPSTAGRNEQYF. Written as DNA, the CDR3 is TGTGCCAGCAGCCAAGTTCCTTCGACGGCGGGGAGAAACGAGCAGTACTTC.

This sequence joins TRBV30 and TRBJ1-2; 7 bases agree with TRBD1. The germline V gene has CDR1 GTSNPN and CDR2 SVGIG (reference sequence). V dropped 1 base and J dropped 9; count of bases not matched to a gene: 11. This CDR3 has 14 amino acids. CDR3 DNA sequence: TGTGCCTGGAGTGGGGACAGTTCCGGAGTTAGCTACACCTTC. This encodes CAWSGDSSGVSYTF.

The chain has TRBV5-6 and TRBJ2-1, with TRBD2 matching over 13 bases. The CDR3 has 15 residues. Germline CDR1 SGHDT, CDR2 YYEEEE. Trimming took 4 bases from V and 9 from J; bases not matched to a gene: 7. CDR3 sequence: CASSRGLAGVGEQFF. DNA for the CDR3: TGTGCCAGCAGCAGAGGACTAGCGGGAGTGGGTGAGCAGTTCTTC. Using reference TRBV5-6 and TRBJ2-1 for the parts outside the CDR3, the full variable domain is DAGVTQSPTHLIKTRGQQVTLRCSPKSGHDTVSWYQQALGQGPQFIFQYYEEEERQRGNFPDRFSGHQFPNYSSELNVNALLLGDSALYLCASSRGLAGVGEQFFGPGTRLTVL.

The V and J genes are TRBV13 and TRBJ2-1; tentatively, D is TRBD2 (6 bases). The CDR3 contains 14 residues. Germline V gene lookup returns CDR1 PRHDT and CDR2 FYEKMQ (reference sequence). V was clipped by 5 bases and J by 4 bases, with 12 bases between them. CDR3 DNA: TGTGCCAGCAGCCCCGGGACTGGTTACAATGAGCAGTTCTTC. Translation: CASSPGTGYNEQFF. Variable domain in full (rest from reference TRBV13 and TRBJ2-1): AAGVIQSPRHLIKEKRETATLKCYPIPRHDTVYWYQQGPGQDPQFLISFYEKMQSDKGSIPDRFSAQQFSDYHSELNMSSLELGDSALYFCASSPGTGYNEQFFGPGTRLTVL.

The chain carries TRBV29-1 and TRBJ2-7; D gene unclear. The CDR3 is made up of 13 amino acids. Germline V gene data show CDR1 as SQVTM and CDR2 as ANQGSEA. The V end lost 6 bases, the J end lost 7 bases, and 19 bases lay between the germline ends. The CDR3 DNA reads as TGCAGCGTCCTCGTCACCGTGGGCAATGAGCAGTACTTC. It translates to CSVLVTVGNEQYF.

The V and J genes are TRBV4-3 and TRBJ1-2; no clear D gene. The length of the CDR3 is 16 residues. From germline, CDR1 is LGHNA and CDR2 YSLEER. Trimming took off 0 bases at V and 1 base at J, with 12 bases between the two ends. The CDR3 is CASSQDLIVNNYGYTF. The CDR3 nucleotides are TGCGCCAGCAGCCAAGATCTAATCGTCAATAACTATGGCTACACCTTC.